A selection of T cell receptor beta chains follows, all from one sample in a study of OX40 agonist ivuxolimab in advanced cancers. The data were produced by immunoSEQ multiplex PCR, yet TCRdb's version contains in-frame clones alone and is incomplete. This table holds 70,000 to 80,000 clones, about three quarters found once. Sample: CD4+ or CD8+ T cells sorted from blood, taken in a trial of the OX40 agonist ivuxolimab. The source is an adult with an advanced solid tumor such as melanoma, head and neck, liver or kidney cancer. Each CDR3 is given with its conserved first and last residue. The D gene is left open where the match is weak. Size values are once, few and many counts, or a class for expanded clones, and some rows have none.

size: .
J: TRBJ2-3
V: TRBV19
D: TRBD1
CDR3: CASSSDRGGTDTQYF
DNA: TGTGCCAGTAGCTCGGACAGGGGGGGCACAGATACGCAGTATTTT

size: few
J: TRBJ1-3
V: TRBV5-1
D: .
CDR3: CASSKGTDVIRNTIYF
DNA: TGCGCCAGCAGCAAAGGGACGGACGTGATCCGAAACACCATATATTTT

size: medium-sized
J: TRBJ2-7
V: TRBV9
D: .
CDR3: CASSPFGVTEQYF
DNA: TGTGCCAGCAGCCCCTTTGGGGTAACCGAGCAGTACTTC

size: .
J: TRBJ2-3
V: TRBV7-9
D: .
CDR3: CASSLGLDTDTQYF
DNA: TGTGCCAGCAGCTTAGGACTAGACACAGATACGCAGTATTTT

size: .
J: TRBJ1-1
V: TRBV30
D: TRBD1
CDR3: CARTGDTEAFF
DNA: TGTGCCCGGACAGGGGACACTGAAGCTTTCTTT

size: .
J: TRBJ2-5
V: TRBV25-1
D: .
CDR3: CASSESGSQETQYF
DNA: TGTGCCAGCAGTGAATCAGGCAGCCAAGAGACCCAGTACTTC

size: .
J: TRBJ2-7
V: TRBV6-1
D: TRBD1
CDR3: CASSPRGTGDYEQYF
DNA: TGTGCCAGCAGTCCCCGGGGGACAGGGGACTATGAGCAGTACTTC

size: few
J: TRBJ1-2
V: TRBV4-2
D: TRBD1
CDR3: CASSQSTGTGYTF
DNA: TGTGCCAGCAGCCAATCGACAGGGACGGGCTACACCTTC

size: .
J: TRBJ2-7
V: TRBV28
D: TRBD1
CDR3: CASSFRGDRAHEQYF
DNA: TGTGCCAGCAGTTTCCGGGGGGACAGGGCCCACGAGCAGTACTTC

size: .
J: TRBJ1-1
V: TRBV20-1
D: .
CDR3: CTGTLNTEAFF
DNA: TGCACAGGGACCCTAAACACTGAAGCTTTCTTT

size: .
J: TRBJ1-2
V: TRBV5-1
D: .
CDR3: CASSLEGQVDGYTF
DNA: TGCGCCAGCAGCTTGGAGGGACAAGTAGATGGCTACACCTTC

size: .
J: TRBJ1-5
V: TRBV15
D: .
CDR3: CATSSLVLQPQHF
DNA: TGTGCCACCAGCAGCCTGGTTTTGCAGCCCCAGCATTTT

size: .
J: TRBJ2-7
V: TRBV4-1
D: TRBD1
CDR3: CASSNPGTGGSYEQYF
DNA: TGCGCCAGCAGCAACCCCGGGACAGGGGGATCCTACGAGCAGTACTTC

size: .
J: TRBJ1-5
V: TRBV19
D: .
CDR3: CASSISVQPQHF
DNA: TGTGCCAGTAGTATTTCGGTCCAGCCCCAGCATTTT

size: .
J: TRBJ2-7
V: TRBV9
D: TRBD2
CDR3: CASSVASGLTYEQYF
DNA: TGTGCCAGCAGCGTAGCTAGCGGTCTAACCTACGAGCAGTACTTC

size: .
J: TRBJ1-4
V: TRBV5-1
D: .
CDR3: CASSLDVLVRGGEATNEKLFF
DNA: TGCGCCAGCAGCTTGGATGTGTTAGTTAGGGGGGGCGAAGCAACTAATGAAAAACTGTTTTTT

size: .
J: TRBJ1-2
V: TRBV5-8
D: TRBD1
CDR3: CASSVETGGNYGYTF
DNA: TGTGCCAGCAGCGTAGAGACAGGGGGCAACTATGGCTACACCTTC

size: .
J: TRBJ2-7
V: TRBV7-6
D: .
CDR3: CASSKLTGPVAEQYF
DNA: TGTGCCAGCAGCAAACTAACGGGGCCAGTGGCCGAGCAGTACTTC

size: .
J: TRBJ1-1
V: TRBV4-2
D: .
CDR3: CASSQDLYFRTEAFF
DNA: TGTGCCAGCAGCCAAGATCTATACTTCAGAACTGAAGCTTTCTTT

size: .
J: TRBJ1-2
V: TRBV7-9
D: .
CDR3: CASSLADSLVYGYTF
DNA: TGTGCCAGCAGCTTAGCGGACTCCCTAGTCTATGGCTACACCTTC

size: .
J: TRBJ1-2
V: TRBV6-5
D: .
CDR3: CASSYSEGNYGYTF
DNA: TGTGCCAGCAGTTACTCCGAGGGCAACTATGGCTACACCTTC

size: .
J: TRBJ2-7
V: TRBV19
D: TRBD2
CDR3: CASSITQRDSEQYF
DNA: TGTGCCAGTAGTATAACGCAGCGGGATTCCGAGCAGTACTTC

size: .
J: TRBJ1-1
V: TRBV7-9
D: .
CDR3: CAIPSREHSEAFF
DNA: TGTGCCATCCCATCTAGGGAACATTCTGAAGCTTTCTTT

size: .
J: TRBJ2-3
V: TRBV11-2
D: .
CDR3: CASSLVASTDTQYF
DNA: TGTGCCAGCAGCTTAGTCGCGTCCACAGATACGCAGTATTTT

size: .
J: TRBJ1-6
V: TRBV9
D: .
CDR3: CASSVGGSYSPLHF
DNA: TGTGCCAGCAGCGTAGGTGGCAGCTATTCACCCCTCCACTTT

size: .
J: TRBJ1-6
V: TRBV11-3
D: .
CDR3: CASSPPRGAISPLHF
DNA: TGTGCCAGCAGCCCCCCGCGAGGGGCGATTTCACCCCTCCACTTT

size: .
J: TRBJ1-1
V: TRBV28
D: TRBD1
CDR3: CASGPGGKKSEAFF
DNA: TGTGCCAGCGGTCCAGGGGGCAAGAAAAGTGAAGCTTTCTTT

size: once
J: TRBJ1-2
V: TRBV7-9
D: .
CDR3: CASSLAGGPLNYGYTF
DNA: TGTGCCAGCAGCTTAGCGGGGGGGCCACTAAACTATGGCTACACCTTC

size: .
J: TRBJ2-7
V: TRBV4-2
D: .
CDR3: CASSLTGVLYEQYF
DNA: TGTGCCAGCAGCCTGACAGGAGTTCTCTACGAGCAGTACTTC

size: once
J: TRBJ2-7
V: TRBV6-1
D: TRBD1
CDR3: CASSDDRGHYEQYF
DNA: TGTGCCAGCAGTGATGACAGGGGGCACTACGAGCAGTACTTC

size: few
J: TRBJ1-4
V: TRBV9
D: TRBD1
CDR3: CASSPQQGAREKLFF
DNA: TGTGCCAGCAGCCCCCAACAGGGGGCGCGGGAAAAACTGTTTTTT

size: .
J: TRBJ1-6
V: TRBV18
D: .
CDR3: CASSPEGIMDSPLHF
DNA: TGTGCCAGCTCACCGGAGGGGATAATGGATTCACCCCTCCACTTT

size: .
J: TRBJ1-1
V: TRBV5-1
D: .
CDR3: CASSLQDRTEAFF
DNA: TGCGCCAGCAGCCTACAAGATCGCACTGAAGCTTTCTTT

size: few
J: TRBJ2-3
V: TRBV7-2
D: TRBD1
CDR3: CASRSGTGTDTQYF
DNA: TGTGCCAGCAGATCCGGGACAGGCACAGATACGCAGTATTTT

size: .
J: TRBJ2-3
V: TRBV4-2
D: TRBD2
CDR3: CASSQSLSGSPNTDTQYF
DNA: TGTGCCAGCAGCCAATCCTTAAGCGGGAGTCCTAACACAGATACGCAGTATTTT

size: .
J: TRBJ1-6
V: TRBV7-9
D: TRBD1
CDR3: CASSGGGATSPLHF
DNA: TGTGCCAGCAGCGGAGGGGGCGCTACTTCACCCCTCCACTTT

size: .
J: TRBJ2-3
V: TRBV7-3
D: .
CDR3: CASSSHISDTQYF
DNA: TGTGCCAGCAGCTCCCATATCTCAGATACGCAGTATTTT

size: .
J: TRBJ2-7
V: TRBV11-2
D: .
CDR3: CASSLGLYEQYF
DNA: TGTGCCAGCAGCTTAGGTCTCTACGAGCAGTACTTC

size: .
J: TRBJ1-1
V: TRBV6-1
D: .
CDR3: CASSEASEGWAFF
DNA: TGTGCCAGCAGTGAAGCCAGTGAGGGCTGGGCTTTCTTT

size: .
J: TRBJ1-1
V: TRBV18
D: .
CDR3: CASSPPFLTEAFF
DNA: TGTGCCAGCTCACCACCCTTCCTCACTGAAGCTTTCTTT

size: .
J: TRBJ1-3
V: TRBV5-5
D: .
CDR3: CASSLYRVSSGNTIYF
DNA: TGTGCCAGCAGCTTGTACCGGGTGTCCTCTGGAAACACCATATATTTT